This TCR beta chain is from a study of T-cell reconstitution after alpha-beta-depleted transplantation in children. This clonotype was observed many times. A TCRbeta library incorporating unique molecular identifiers was prepared. One entry per CDR3 protein, called by TCRdb with MiXCR from the PCR reads. The sample gives 400,000 to 500,000 distinct CDR3 sequences, about 11% of which show up once; roughly 6% is in the top ten. Germline V CDR1 and CDR2: SGHVS, FNYEAQ. CDR3 length: 15 amino acids. V was cut by 1 base and J by 2 bases, with 11 bases left in between. V usage is TRBV7-6 and J usage is TRBJ2-5; D possibly corresponds to TRBD1 (6 bases). Material: PBMCs from the stem cell graft donor, obtained from the stem cell graft. The TCR was taken from a human donor who donated a stem cell graft to a child with acute myeloid leukemia. CDR3 protein: CASSLGQGPQETQYF. CDR3 nucleotides: TGTGCCAGCAGCTTAGGTCAGGGGCCTCAAGAGACCCAGTACTTC. Drawing the rest from reference TRBV7-6 and TRBJ2-5, the complete variable domain is GAGVSQSPRYKVTKRGQDVALRCDPISGHVSLYWYRQALGQGPEFLTYFNYEAQQDKSGLPNDRFSAERPEGSISTLTIQRTEQRDSAMYRCASSLGQGPQETQYFGPGTRLLVL.